Below, 10 T cell receptor beta chains from the same sample are listed, as sequenced in a study of blood T cell repertoires in COVID-19. Here immunoSEQ multiplex PCR was the method, and the copy in TCRdb shows in-frame clones only, minus some. The sample comprises approximately 230,000 clones, about 90% of which are singletons, and roughly 3% rests with the top ten. Source material: peripheral blood. These receptors were taken from a man younger than 30 with active or convalescent COVID-19.

This sequence joins TRBV5-6 and TRBJ2-1, with 9 bases aligning to TRBD2. Trimming took 3 bases from V and 0 from J; bases not matched to a gene: 7. Looked up from germline, CDR1 is SGHDT and CDR2 is YYEEEE. CDR3 length: 17 residues. As DNA, the CDR3 is TGTGCCAGCAGCTCAATAGCGGGAGAGACCTCCTACAATGAGCAGTTCTTC. Protein sequence: CASSSIAGETSYNEQFF.

V is TRBV5-5 and J is TRBJ1-2; unclear D gene. Between the trimmed V and J ends, which lost 1 base and 8 bases, there was a span of 15 bases. Germline V CDR1 and CDR2: SGHKS, YYEKEE (reference sequence). The CDR3 has 14 amino acids. As DNA, the CDR3 is TGTGCCAGCAGCTTGTGGCGAGCGAATGGCGGCTACACCTTC. Its translation: CASSLWRANGGYTF.

This rearrangement joins TRBV5-1 to TRBJ1-5; weak D call: TRBD1 (5 bases). Germline loops: CDR1 SGHRS, CDR2 YFSETQ. The CDR3 is 15 residues long. V was trimmed by 4 bases and J by 4 bases, leaving 15 bases between them. The CDR3 sequence is CASSPGVGGNQPQHF. CDR3 in DNA: TGCGCCAGCAGCCCTGGCGTCGGGGGGAATCAGCCCCAGCATTTT.

The V call is TRBV5-4, the J call TRBJ1-5, with TRBD1 matching over 10 bases. CDR1 and CDR2 from the germline V gene are SGHNT and YYREEE (reference sequence). J gave up 5 bases and V 0 bases, and 2 bases lay outside the gene matches. The CDR3 runs 15 residues. The CDR3 spells CASSLDGTGDQPQHF. The CDR3 region has the DNA TGTGCCAGCAGCTTGGACGGGACAGGGGATCAGCCCCAGCATTTT. Supplemented by reference TRBV5-4 and TRBJ1-5, the full variable domain reads ETGVTQSPTHLIKTRGQQVTLRCSSQSGHNTVSWYQQALGQGPQFIFQYYREEENGRGNFPPRFSGLQFPNYSSELNVNALELDDSALYLCASSLDGTGDQPQHFGDGTRLSIL.

The gene calls are TRBV5-1 and TRBJ2-7; 7 nucleotides agree with TRBD2. Per the germline V gene, CDR1 is SGHRS and CDR2 is YFSETQ. The CDR3 covers 13 residues. J gave up 7 bases and V 4 bases, and 8 bases lay outside the gene matches. The CDR3, as DNA: TGCGCCAGCAGCAGGGGCCCGGGGGGAGAGCAGTACTTC. Amino acid sequence: CASSRGPGGEQYF.

The chain links TRBV6-1 to TRBJ2-7; D call uncertain. V was cut by 3 bases and J by 6 bases, with 12 bases left in between. Germline values: CDR1 MNHNS, CDR2 SASEGT. This CDR3 is 13 amino acids long. CDR3 coding DNA: TGTGCCAGCAGTGAGGTTGTTGGGCCCGAGCAGTACTTC. As protein: CASSEVVGPEQYF.

This clone was counted once. V is TRBV7-2 and J is TRBJ1-1; D might be TRBD1 (6 bases). Trimming left V 5 bases short and J 8 bases short, with 21 bases between. The CDR3 sequence is 15 residues long. Germline CDR1 and CDR2: SGHTA and FQGNSA. The CDR3: CASSPKSKGHLEAFF. In DNA, the CDR3 is TGTGCCAGCAGCCCCAAGTCGAAGGGACACCTAGAAGCTTTCTTT.

This clone occurred once. The rearrangement joins TRBV18 to TRBJ2-7; 9 nucleotides line up with TRBD1. V dropped 4 bases and J dropped 1; count of bases not matched to a gene: 8. Germline V lookup: CDR1 KGHSH, CDR2 LQKENI. This CDR3 contains 16 residues. The CDR3, as DNA: TGTGCCAGCTCACAATTCCGGGACAGGGTTTCCTACGAGCAGTACTTC. Translating gives CASSQFRDRVSYEQYF.

The chain employs TRBV7-9 and TRBJ1-1; no reliable D call. CDR1 and CDR2 (germline): SEHNR, FQNEAQ (reference sequence). The V end lost 3 bases, the J end lost 5 bases, and 4 bases lay between the germline ends. The CDR3 extends over 11 amino acids. The CDR3 DNA is TGTGCCAGCAGCTTTAAAACTGAAGCTTTCTTT. This codes for CASSFKTEAFF.

This CDR3 reads CASSIGASIQYF. The DNA for the CDR3 is TGTGCCAGTAGTATAGGAGCGAGCATTCAGTACTTC. The chain is built from TRBV19 and TRBJ2-4; no clear D. V was cut by 1 base and J by 9 bases, with 7 bases left in between. Per the germline V gene, CDR1 is LNHDA and CDR2 is SQIVND (reference sequence). CDR3 size: 12 residues.